A single sample gave rise to the 31 T cell receptor beta chains below, sequenced in a study of T cells after yellow fever vaccination. Using its own MiXCR run on the 5' RACE reads, TCRdb lists one record per CDR3 protein. This table holds roughly 400,000 distinct CDR3 sequences, about 17% found once. Sequenced here: PBMCs, sampled before the yellow fever booster vaccination. These receptors all stem from a man aged 18 to 30 who received the YFV17D yellow fever vaccine.

The rearrangement joins TRBV30 to TRBJ2-2; 8 bases line up with TRBD2. Germline CDR1 GTSNPN, CDR2 SVGIG (reference sequence). J lost 3 bases, V lost 3 bases, and 6 bases had no gene match. The CDR3 is 15 residues long. In DNA form, the CDR3 reads TGTGCCTGGAGCTTAAGCGGGGGTCACACCGGGGAGCTGTTTTTT. Translated: CAWSLSGGHTGELFF.

Only a few counts were recorded for this clonotype. The chain recombines TRBV20-1 with TRBJ2-1; D is ambiguous. Germline lookup yields CDR1 DFQATT and CDR2 SNEGSKA (reference sequence). This CDR3 spans 13 amino acids. Trimming took 6 bases from V and 2 from J, leaving 11 bases between them. CDR3 sequence (DNA): TGCAGTGCCCAAATGGGCCCCTACAATGAGCAGTTCTTC. This codes for CSAQMGPYNEQFF.

This sequence joins TRBV5-5 and TRBJ2-7; the D is unclear. The CDR3 covers 13 residues. Germline CDR1 is SGHKS and CDR2 is YYEKEE (reference sequence). Trimming removed 1 base from V and 2 bases from J, with 7 bases in between. The CDR3 DNA follows: TGTGCCAGCAGCTTGCAGGCGGCCTACGAGCAGTACTTC. Protein sequence: CASSLQAAYEQYF. The full variable domain, completed using reference TRBV5-5 and TRBJ2-7, is DAGVTQSPTHLIKTRGQQVTLRCSPISGHKSVSWYQQVLGQGPQFIFQYYEKEERGRGNFPDRFSARQFPNYSSELNVNALLLGDSALYLCASSLQAAYEQYFGPGTRLTVT.

This clonotype was observed a few times. The chain joins TRBV12-3 or TRBV12-4 to TRBJ1-1; D is possibly TRBD1 (5 bases). The CDR3 runs to 15 residues. V lost 7 bases and J 4 bases, leaving 19 bases between the germline ends. In DNA form, the CDR3 reads TGTGCCAGCACCCAGGGCTGGGACCGTGGCACTGAAGCTTTCTTT. It codes for CASTQGWDRGTEAFF.

This clonotype was counted a few times. The chain recombines TRBV12-3 or TRBV12-4 with TRBJ2-1; tentative D call: TRBD2 (5 bases). V shed 3 bases and J shed 2 bases, with 8 bases lying between them. The CDR3 is 14 residues long. DNA for the CDR3: TGTGCCAGCAGTTTTGCCGGGACCTACAATGAGCAGTTCTTC. Protein: CASSFAGTYNEQFF.

This clonotype was observed a few times. This CDR3 reads CASSQVRLTTGTEAFF. The DNA for the CDR3 is TGCGCCAGCAGCCAGGTCCGATTAACGACAGGTACTGAAGCTTTCTTT. The chain is built from TRBV4-3 and TRBJ1-1, with a tentative D call TRBD1 (6 bases). The CDR3 is 16 amino acids. Germline V gives CDR1 LGHNA, CDR2 YSLEER. Trimming took 3 bases from V and 5 from J, leaving 19 bases between them.

This clonotype came up a few times. V and J are TRBV4-1 and TRBJ2-3, with 11 bases matching TRBD2. With V trimmed by 3 bases and J by 0 bases, 8 bases remained unmatched. CDR3 size: 18 residues. Germline V lookup: CDR1 MGHRA, CDR2 YSYEKL. The CDR3 spells CASSHPPRLAGSTDTQYF. CDR3 DNA: TGCGCCAGCAGCCATCCCCCCCGACTAGCGGGAAGCACAGATACGCAGTATTTT.

This chain joins TRBV5-8 and TRBJ1-2, with 7 bases that match TRBD1. V lost 0 bases to trimming and J lost 0 bases; unmatched junction nucleotides: 2. Looked up from germline, CDR1 is SGHTS and CDR2 is YDEGEE. The CDR3 covers 15 residues. The CDR3 sequence: CASSLAGQANYGYTF. In nucleotides, the CDR3 is TGTGCCAGCAGCTTGGCCGGACAGGCTAACTATGGCTACACCTTC. Full variable domain (outside the CDR3, taken from reference TRBV5-8 and TRBJ1-2): EAGVTQSPTHLIKTRGQQATLRCSPISGHTSVYWYQQALGLGLQFLLWYDEGEERNRGNFPPRFSGRQFPNYSSELNVNALELEDSALYLCASSLAGQANYGYTFGSGTRLTVV.

This clonotype was recorded at least ten times. The chain links TRBV20-1 to TRBJ2-1; maybe TRBD2 (6 bases). The CDR3 runs 14 residues. Germline CDR1 and CDR2: DFQATT and SNEGSKA (reference sequence). V was clipped by 6 bases and J by 7 bases, with 19 bases between them. The DNA of the CDR3 is TGCAGTGCCTCCAAATCACAGGAGGGGAATGAGCAGTTCTTC. Encoded protein: CSASKSQEGNEQFF.

The rearrangement joins TRBV4-1 to TRBJ1-5; 10 nucleotides agree with TRBD1. J lost 4 bases, V lost 4 bases, and 13 bases had no gene match. CDR1 and CDR2 from the germline V gene are MGHRA and YSYEKL. The CDR3 totals 18 residues. CDR3 in amino acids: CASSRGQGTLGVNQPQHF. Written as DNA, the CDR3 is TGCGCCAGCAGCCGGGGACAGGGGACCCTAGGGGTGAATCAGCCCCAGCATTTT.

This clonotype occurred once. This chain links TRBV18 with TRBJ2-3, with D unclear. Germline lookup yields CDR1 KGHSH and CDR2 LQKENI. The CDR3 covers 12 residues. V lost 4 bases and J 4 bases, leaving 6 bases between the germline ends. The CDR3 is CASSLKPDTQYF. DNA of the CDR3: TGTGCCAGCTCACTAAAGCCAGATACGCAGTATTTT.

This clonotype has a handful of counts. The chain couples TRBV27 to TRBJ1-5, with 9 bases identical to TRBD1. Germline loops: CDR1 MNHEY, CDR2 SMNVEV (reference sequence). The CDR3 runs to 16 residues. V lost 6 bases to trimming and J lost 0 bases; unmatched junction nucleotides: 6. The CDR3 region is CASRPRTGVSNQPQHF. CDR3 DNA: TGTGCCAGCAGACCCCGGACAGGGGTTAGCAATCAGCCCCAGCATTTT.

V usage is TRBV29-1 and J usage is TRBJ1-1, with D unresolved. Germline assignment: CDR1 SQVTM and CDR2 ANQGSEA. The CDR3 runs to 14 residues. The V and J ends lost 4 bases and 0 bases respectively, with 12 bases between them. The CDR3 is CSVGVLRLNTEAFF. For the CDR3, the DNA is TGCAGCGTTGGGGTGCTCAGACTGAACACTGAAGCTTTCTTT.

CDR3 coding DNA: TGTGCCAGCAGCTTGGGGGGCACCCCAGGGTCGACCCAGTACTTC. Amino acid sequence: CASSLGGTPGSTQYF. This chain links TRBV7-3 with TRBJ2-5; TRBD1 or TRBD2 may be the D gene (6 bases each). Trimming left V 3 bases short and J 7 bases short, with 18 bases between. The CDR3 totals 15 residues. Germline CDR1 and CDR2: SGHTA and FQGTGA.

CDR3 protein: CSVPDRSSTDTQYF. The DNA of the CDR3 is TGCAGTGTCCCGGACAGGTCTAGCACAGATACGCAGTATTTT. The chain uses TRBV20-1 and TRBJ2-3; 7 bases are shared with TRBD1. After removal of 7 bases from V and 0 bases from J, the junction contained 7 bases not matched to a gene. Germline CDR1 reads DFQATT; CDR2 reads SNEGSKA (reference sequence). This CDR3 contains 14 residues.

The chain combines TRBV14 with TRBJ1-2; TRBD1 might be the D (5 bases). Per germline, CDR1 SGHDN and CDR2 FVKESK. V was shortened by 4 bases and J by 8 bases, with 14 bases between the two germline ends. CDR3 length: 13 amino acids. The CDR3 nucleotides read TGTGCCAGCAGCCCCCCGGGGCCGGAAGGCTACACCTTC. Amino acid sequence: CASSPPGPEGYTF.

The J gene is TRBJ2-3, the V gene TRBV19; the match to TRBD2 covers 7 bases. V shed 6 bases and J 3 bases; nucleotides not matched to a gene: 12. The CDR3 is 16 amino acids. Germline loops: CDR1 LNHDA, CDR2 SQIVND (reference sequence). CDR3 bases: TGTGCCAGTAGCACCTTCGGAGGGAGGGTGACAGATACGCAGTATTTT. Amino acid sequence: CASSTFGGRVTDTQYF.

In nucleotides, the CDR3 is TGTGCCTGGAGTACGGACAGGGACACTGAAGCTTTCTTT. Translating gives CAWSTDRDTEAFF. The rearrangement joins TRBV30 to TRBJ1-1, with TRBD1 matching 8 bases. This CDR3 is built from 13 residues. Germline assignment: CDR1 GTSNPN and CDR2 SVGIG (reference sequence). V shed 2 bases, J shed 3 bases, and the junction held 2 bases outside the gene matches.

V is TRBV20-1 and J is TRBJ2-7, with D unresolved. Trimming took off 6 bases at V and 3 bases at J, with 9 bases between the two ends. Germline values: CDR1 DFQATT, CDR2 SNEGSKA (reference sequence). The CDR3 spans 11 residues. The CDR3 DNA is TGCAGTGCCGCAATTATCTACGAGCAGTACGTC. This translates into CSAAIIYEQYV.

The chain joins TRBV29-1 to TRBJ2-3, with a weak D call TRBD2 (6 bases). Germline CDR1 SQVTM, CDR2 ANQGSEA. Trimming stripped 7 bases from V and 0 bases from J, with 11 bases between. The CDR3 totals 13 residues. CDR3 bases: TGCAGCGCCGAGGCGGGGAGCACAGATACGCAGTATTTT. As protein: CSAEAGSTDTQYF.

This clonotype was seen a few times. This chain links TRBV7-3 with TRBJ2-3, with 9 bases aligning to TRBD1. V lost 4 bases to trimming and J lost 5 bases; unmatched junction nucleotides: 10. CDR1 and CDR2 from the germline V gene are SGHTA and FQGTGA. The CDR3 totals 16 residues. The CDR3 DNA reads as TGTGCCAGCAGCTGGACAGGGGTTGCAGGTATAGATACGCAGTATTTT. It encodes CASSWTGVAGIDTQYF.

The CDR3 sequence: CASSSTSGGLTQYF. In nucleotides, the CDR3 is TGTGCCAGCAGCTCCACTAGCGGGGGCCTGACCCAGTACTTC. The rearrangement uses TRBV7-6 and TRBJ2-5; 11 bases are a match to TRBD2. CDR1 and CDR2 from the germline V gene are SGHVS and FNYEAQ. This CDR3 has 14 amino acids. Trimming took 4 bases from V and 7 from J; bases not matched to a gene: 5.

This clonotype has a handful of counts. The V gene is TRBV4-2, the J gene TRBJ1-1, with 9 bases matching TRBD1. Trimming removed 4 bases from V and 4 bases from J; junction bases left unmatched: 1. This CDR3 comprises 13 residues. The V gene's germline CDR1 is LGHNA and CDR2 YNFKEQ. CDR3 residues: CASSRQGVTEAFF. CDR3 DNA sequence: TGTGCCAGCAGCCGACAGGGGGTCACTGAAGCTTTCTTT.

The chain has TRBV7-6 and TRBJ1-2, with D perhaps matching TRBD1 (5 bases). Trimming removed 0 bases at V and 2 bases at J, with 16 bases between. Germline V gene sequence: CDR1 SGHVS, CDR2 FNYEAQ. This CDR3 is built from 17 residues. CDR3 in DNA: TGTGCCAGCAGCTTAGCGTTGGGGGGTGCCTCCAACTATGGCTACACCTTC. It codes for CASSLALGGASNYGYTF.

The chain joins TRBV4-3 to TRBJ2-3, with 8 bases aligning to TRBD2. This CDR3 contains 17 residues. Trimming cost V 2 bases and J 0 bases; bases outside gene matches: 7. The germline V gene has CDR1 LGHNA and CDR2 YSLEER. CDR3 nucleotide sequence: TGCGCCAGCAGCCAACCTTCAGCGGGGGTCAGCACAGATACGCAGTATTTT. Translated: CASSQPSAGVSTDTQYF.

This clonotype was picked up a small number of times. The chain joins TRBV4-1 to TRBJ2-5; D remains unclear. V dropped 1 base and J dropped 6 bases, with 12 bases sitting between them. The CDR3 is 14 residues long. Germline-derived CDR1 and CDR2 are MGHRA and YSYEKL. This CDR3 is CASSQGLQTQTQYF. In DNA form, the CDR3 reads TGCGCCAGCAGCCAAGGTTTACAGACGCAGACCCAGTACTTC.

The chain links TRBV20-1 to TRBJ1-1, with 9 positions matching TRBD1. CDR1 is DFQATT and CDR2 is SNEGSKA in the germline V gene (reference sequence). This CDR3 comprises 16 residues. J gave up 0 bases and V 3 bases, and 8 bases lay outside the gene matches. The CDR3 bases are TGCAGTGCTAGGGGGACAGGGACCACCATGAACACTGAAGCTTTCTTT. Residues: CSARGTGTTMNTEAFF.

The rearrangement links TRBV15 to TRBJ2-4, with 10 positions matching TRBD1. The CDR3 sequence is 17 residues long. Germline assignment: CDR1 LNHNV and CDR2 YYDKDF (reference sequence). The junction had 3 bases not matched to a gene; V was cut back by 0 bases and J by 1 base. The DNA of the CDR3 is TGTGCCACCAGCAGAGACCCGGGACAGGGGGCCAAAAACATTCAGTACTTC. Translating it yields CATSRDPGQGAKNIQYF.

The chain couples TRBV6-1 to TRBJ2-5; 12 bases align to TRBD2. This CDR3 comprises 16 residues. The germline V gene encodes CDR1 MNHNS and CDR2 SASEGT. V dropped 5 bases and J dropped 1; count of bases not matched to a gene: 5. The CDR3 region is CASSFTLAGGQETQYF. DNA of the CDR3: TGTGCCAGCAGTTTTACACTAGCGGGAGGCCAAGAGACCCAGTACTTC.

This clonotype was detected a few times. The chain is built from TRBV19 and TRBJ1-1; 8 nucleotides match TRBD1. The junction had 10 bases not matched to a gene; V was cut back by 5 bases and J by 5 bases. The CDR3 spans 15 residues. From germline, CDR1 is LNHDA and CDR2 SQIVND (reference sequence). CDR3 sequence reads: CASSPLDRVTTEAFF. The CDR3 nucleotides are TGTGCCAGTAGTCCCTTGGACAGGGTTACAACTGAAGCTTTCTTT.

This chain links TRBV7-9 with TRBJ2-5; perhaps TRBD1 as D (7 bases). The CDR3 is 17 residues long. Per germline, CDR1 SEHNR and CDR2 FQNEAQ (reference sequence). The V and J ends lost 6 bases and 3 bases respectively, with 23 bases between them. CDR3 sequence reads: CASSFLQGEDKKETQYF. The CDR3 nucleotides are TGTGCCAGCAGTTTCCTCCAGGGGGAGGACAAGAAAGAGACCCAGTACTTC.